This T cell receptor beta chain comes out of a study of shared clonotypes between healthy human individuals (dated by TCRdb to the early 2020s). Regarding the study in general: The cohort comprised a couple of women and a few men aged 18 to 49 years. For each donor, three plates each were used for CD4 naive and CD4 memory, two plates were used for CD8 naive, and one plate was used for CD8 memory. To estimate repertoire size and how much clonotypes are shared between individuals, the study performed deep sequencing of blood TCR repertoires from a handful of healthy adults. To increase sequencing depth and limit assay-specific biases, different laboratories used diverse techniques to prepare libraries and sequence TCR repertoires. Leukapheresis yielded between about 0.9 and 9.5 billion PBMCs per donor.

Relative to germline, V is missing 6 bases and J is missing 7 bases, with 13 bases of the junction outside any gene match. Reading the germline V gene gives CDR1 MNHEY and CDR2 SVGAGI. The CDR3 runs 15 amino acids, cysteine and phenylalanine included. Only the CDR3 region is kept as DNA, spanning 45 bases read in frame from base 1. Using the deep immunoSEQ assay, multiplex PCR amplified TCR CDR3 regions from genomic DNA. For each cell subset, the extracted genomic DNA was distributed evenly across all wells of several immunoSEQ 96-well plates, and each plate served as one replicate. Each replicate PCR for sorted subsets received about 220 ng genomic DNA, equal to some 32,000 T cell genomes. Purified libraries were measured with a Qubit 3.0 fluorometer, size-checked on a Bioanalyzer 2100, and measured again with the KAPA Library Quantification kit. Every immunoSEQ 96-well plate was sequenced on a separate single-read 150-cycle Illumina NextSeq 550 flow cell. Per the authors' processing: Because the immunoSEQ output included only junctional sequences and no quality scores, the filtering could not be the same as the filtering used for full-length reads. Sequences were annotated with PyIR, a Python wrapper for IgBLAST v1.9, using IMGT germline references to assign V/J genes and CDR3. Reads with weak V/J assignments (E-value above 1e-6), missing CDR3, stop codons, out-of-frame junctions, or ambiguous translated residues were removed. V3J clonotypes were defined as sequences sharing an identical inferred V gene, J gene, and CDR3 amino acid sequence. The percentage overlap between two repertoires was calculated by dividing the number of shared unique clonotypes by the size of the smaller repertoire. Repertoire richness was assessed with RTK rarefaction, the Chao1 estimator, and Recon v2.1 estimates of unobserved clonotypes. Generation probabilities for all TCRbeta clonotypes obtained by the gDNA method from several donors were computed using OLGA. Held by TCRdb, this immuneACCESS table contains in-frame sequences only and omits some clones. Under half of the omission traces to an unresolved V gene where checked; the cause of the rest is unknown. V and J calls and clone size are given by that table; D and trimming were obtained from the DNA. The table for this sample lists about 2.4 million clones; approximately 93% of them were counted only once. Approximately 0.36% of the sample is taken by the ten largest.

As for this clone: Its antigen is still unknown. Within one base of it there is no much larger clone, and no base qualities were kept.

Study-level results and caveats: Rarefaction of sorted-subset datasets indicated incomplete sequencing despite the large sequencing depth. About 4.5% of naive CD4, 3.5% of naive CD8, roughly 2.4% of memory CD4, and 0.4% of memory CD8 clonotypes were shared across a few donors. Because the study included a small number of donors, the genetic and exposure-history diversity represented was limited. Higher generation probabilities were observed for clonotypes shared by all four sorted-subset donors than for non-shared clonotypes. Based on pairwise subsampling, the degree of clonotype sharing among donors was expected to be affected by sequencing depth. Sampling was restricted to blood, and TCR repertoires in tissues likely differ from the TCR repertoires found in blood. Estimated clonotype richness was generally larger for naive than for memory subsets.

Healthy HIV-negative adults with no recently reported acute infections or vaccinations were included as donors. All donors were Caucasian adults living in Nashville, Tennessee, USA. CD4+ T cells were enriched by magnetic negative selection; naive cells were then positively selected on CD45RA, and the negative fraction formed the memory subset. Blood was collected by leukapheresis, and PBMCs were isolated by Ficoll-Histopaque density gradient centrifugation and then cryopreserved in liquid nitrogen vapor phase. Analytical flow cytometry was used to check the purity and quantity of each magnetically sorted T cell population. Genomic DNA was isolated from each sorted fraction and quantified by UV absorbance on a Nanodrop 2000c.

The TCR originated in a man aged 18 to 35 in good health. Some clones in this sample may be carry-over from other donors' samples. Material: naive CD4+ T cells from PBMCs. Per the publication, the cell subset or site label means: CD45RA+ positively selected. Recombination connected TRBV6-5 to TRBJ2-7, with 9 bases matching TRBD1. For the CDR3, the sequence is CASSAYRTGEEEQYF. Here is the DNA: TGTGCCAGCAGCGCCTACCGGACAGGGGAGGAGGAGCAGTACTTC.